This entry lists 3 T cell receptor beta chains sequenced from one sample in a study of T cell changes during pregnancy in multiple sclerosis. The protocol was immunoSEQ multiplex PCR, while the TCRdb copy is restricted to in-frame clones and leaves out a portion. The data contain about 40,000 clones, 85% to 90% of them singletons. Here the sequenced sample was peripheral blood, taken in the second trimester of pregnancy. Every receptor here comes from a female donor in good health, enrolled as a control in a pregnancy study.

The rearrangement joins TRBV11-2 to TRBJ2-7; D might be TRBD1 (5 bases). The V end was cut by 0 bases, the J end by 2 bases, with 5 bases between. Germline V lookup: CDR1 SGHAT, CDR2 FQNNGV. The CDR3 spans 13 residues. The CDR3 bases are TGTGCCAGCAGCTTAGAACAGGCCTACGAGCAGTACTTC. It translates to CASSLEQAYEQYF. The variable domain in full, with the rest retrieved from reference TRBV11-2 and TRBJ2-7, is EAGVAQSPRYKIIEKRQSVAFWCNPISGHATLYWYQQILGQGPKLLIQFQNNGVVDDSQLPKDRFSAERLKGVDSTLKIQPAKLEDSAVYLCASSLEQAYEQYFGPGTRLTVT.

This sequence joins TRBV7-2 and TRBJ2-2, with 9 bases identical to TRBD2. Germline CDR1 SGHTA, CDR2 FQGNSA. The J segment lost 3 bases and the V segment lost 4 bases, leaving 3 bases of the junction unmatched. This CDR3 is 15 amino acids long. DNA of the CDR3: TGTGCCAGCAGCTCGCGGGGGGGCCACACCGGGGAGCTGTTTTTT. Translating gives CASSSRGGHTGELFF.

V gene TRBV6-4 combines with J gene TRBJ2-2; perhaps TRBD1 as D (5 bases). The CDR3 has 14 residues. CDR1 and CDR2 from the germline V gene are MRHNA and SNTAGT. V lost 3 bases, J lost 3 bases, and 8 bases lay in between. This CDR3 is CASSEQGDTGELFF. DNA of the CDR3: TGTGCCAGCAGTGAGCAGGGCGACACCGGGGAGCTGTTTTTT.